These 23 T cell receptor beta chains share one sample of origin, sequenced in a study of radiation and T cells in renal cell carcinoma. Indicated time point: blood 2 weeks post-SBRT. Treatment denoted: 15 Gy SBRT to primary tumor, nephrectomy 4 weeks later. The data were produced by immunoSEQ multiplex PCR, yet TCRdb's version contains in-frame clones alone and is incomplete. The sample consists of 150,000 or so clones, 87% of them appearing once. Sample: blood, taken from a patient whose treatment included radiotherapy and nephrectomy. These receptors originate from a woman between 45 and 65 years old with renal cell carcinoma.

Turning to this clone: This same CDR3 is encoded by further DNA sequences in the sample. This rearrangement joins TRBV4-3 to TRBJ2-7, with D hard to call. Trimming pared 3 bases from V and 0 bases from J, leaving 6 bases between. The CDR3 has 13 residues. Germline loops: CDR1 LGHNA, CDR2 YSLEER. CDR3: CASSQHNSYEQYF. The DNA for the CDR3 is TGCGCCAGCAGCCAGCATAACTCCTACGAGCAGTACTTC.

This rearrangement joins TRBV6-5 to TRBJ1-3; no clear D gene. The CDR3 runs to 15 residues. Trimming stripped 6 bases from V and 2 bases from J, with 14 bases between. From germline, CDR1 is MNHEY and CDR2 SVGAGI. CDR3 sequence: CASRLAPAAGNTIYF. The CDR3 DNA sequence: TGTGCCAGCAGACTAGCCCCCGCGGCTGGAAACACCATATATTTT.

The chain uses TRBV7-9 and TRBJ1-4; D ambiguous. CDR1 is SEHNR and CDR2 is FQNEAQ in the germline V gene (reference sequence). The V end lost 8 bases, the J end lost 2 bases, and 12 bases lay between the germline ends. This CDR3 region has 14 residues. CDR3 loop: CASLRTDTNEKLFF. The DNA for the CDR3 is TGTGCCAGCTTGAGGACTGATACTAATGAAAAACTGTTTTTT.

V and J are TRBV6-5 and TRBJ2-5; 7 positions match TRBD1. Germline lookup yields CDR1 MNHEY and CDR2 SVGAGI. This CDR3 is built from 14 residues. The V gene end was trimmed by 2 bases and the J gene end by 2 bases; junction bases not matched to a gene: 2. CDR3 sequence (DNA): TGTGCCAGCAGTTACAGGGACAGTCAAGAGACCCAGTACTTC. This gives the protein CASSYRDSQETQYF.

The V gene is TRBV13, the J gene TRBJ2-5; 11 bases agree with TRBD2. V shed 3 bases and J 11 bases; nucleotides not matched to a gene: 2. Germline-derived CDR1 and CDR2 are PRHDT and FYEKMQ (reference sequence). The CDR3 extends over 12 amino acids. Here the CDR3 DNA reads TGTGCCAGCAGCTTCTCTAGCGGGGGGCAGTACTTC. It encodes CASSFSSGGQYF.

The chain has TRBV14 and TRBJ2-2; tentative D call: TRBD2 (6 bases). Germline-derived CDR1 and CDR2 are SGHDN and FVKESK. The germline V and J ends were trimmed by 4 bases and 8 bases, with 20 bases remaining between them. There are 16 residues in the CDR3. For the CDR3, the DNA is TGTGCCAGCAGCCCAGGGTACTTTCGCGGGGCTGGGGAGCTGTTTTTT. The encoded protein is CASSPGYFRGAGELFF.

The chain is built from TRBV7-8 and TRBJ2-2; 11 bases fit TRBD2. The CDR3 runs to 16 residues. The V gene's germline CDR1 is SGHVS and CDR2 FQNEAQ. Trimming at V came to 2 bases and at J to 3 bases, leaving 2 bases not matched to a gene. CDR3 sequence reads: CASSLLAGGDTGELFF. The CDR3 nucleotides are TGTGCCAGCAGCTTACTAGCGGGGGGTGACACCGGGGAGCTGTTTTTT.

In its sample, this clone was seen a few times. The chain employs TRBV10-2 and TRBJ2-1; 10 nucleotides agree with TRBD2. Germline trimming cut 7 bases from V and 4 bases from J; bases unmatched to any gene: 4. In germline, CDR1 is WSHSY, CDR2 SAAADI. The CDR3 contains 14 residues. This CDR3 is CASKLAGFYNEQFF. CDR3 DNA sequence: TGCGCCAGCAAACTAGCGGGGTTTTACAATGAGCAGTTCTTC.

This chain uses TRBV7-8 with TRBJ2-1; D possibly corresponds to TRBD1 (5 bases). This CDR3 region has 13 residues. V shed 4 bases and J shed 6 bases, with 10 bases lying between them. CDR1 and CDR2 from the germline V gene are SGHVS and FQNEAQ. The CDR3 sequence is CASSSRQFNEQFF. CDR3 nucleotides: TGTGCCAGCAGCTCCCGACAGTTCAATGAGCAGTTCTTC.

The table lists this clone with a few counts. The chain employs TRBV5-4 and TRBJ2-7, with D tentatively TRBD1 (6 bases). Germline V gives CDR1 SGHNT, CDR2 YYREEE (reference sequence). V was clipped by 0 bases and J by 3 bases, with 7 bases between them. This CDR3 comprises 13 residues. The CDR3 sequence is CASSLETGYEQYF. In DNA form, the CDR3 reads TGTGCCAGCAGCTTGGAGACAGGCTACGAGCAGTACTTC.

The chain has TRBV25-1 and TRBJ2-3; D is unresolved. Per germline, CDR1 MGHDK and CDR2 SYGVNS. V lost 5 bases to trimming and J lost 2 bases, with 11 bases between them. The CDR3 length is 14 residues. The CDR3 sequence is CASSLLAHTDTQYF. The CDR3 DNA is TGTGCCAGCAGTCTGTTAGCCCACACAGATACGCAGTATTTT.

The chain joins TRBV5-1 to TRBJ1-3; 7 bases are shared with TRBD1. There are 15 residues in the CDR3. CDR1 is SGHRS, CDR2 YFSETQ, per germline. The ends lost 4 bases at V and 8 bases at J; junction bases unmatched: 12. CDR3 protein: CASSRTQGEWDTIYF. CDR3 DNA sequence: TGCGCCAGCAGCCGCACTCAGGGGGAATGGGACACCATATATTTT.

This chain uses TRBV6-6 with TRBJ1-2; D call uncertain. Germline-derived CDR1 and CDR2 are MNHNY and SVGAGI (reference sequence). The CDR3 consists of 14 residues. With 0 bases removed from V and 5 bases from J, the gap between germline ends came to 10 bases. CDR3 bases: TGTGCCAGCAGTTACTCATCCTCCTCGTATGGCTACACCTTC. Amino acid sequence: CASSYSSSSYGYTF.

J is TRBJ1-3 and V is TRBV6-1; 7 bases agree with TRBD1. CDR3 length equals 17 residues. The V segment lost 2 bases and the J segment 0 bases; nucleotides outside the gene matches: 7. Germline lookup yields CDR1 MNHNS and CDR2 SASEGT. The CDR3 is CASSESSTGYSGNTIYF. CDR3 nucleotides: TGTGCCAGCAGTGAATCTTCGACAGGGTACTCTGGAAACACCATATATTTT.

The chain employs TRBV7-6 and TRBJ2-3, with 9 bases aligning to TRBD2. CDR3 length: 15 amino acids. Germline CDR1 and CDR2: SGHVS and FNYEAQ. V was clipped by 1 base and J by 3 bases; unmatched bases: 2. The CDR3 nucleotides are TGTGCCAGCAGCTTAGTGGGACTAGCTACAGATACGCAGTATTTT. Translating it yields CASSLVGLATDTQYF.

This chain uses TRBV28 with TRBJ1-6; D gene unclear. Per germline, CDR1 MDHEN and CDR2 SYDVKM. This CDR3 contains 14 residues. V lost 5 bases, J lost 10 bases, and 15 bases lay in between. The CDR3 DNA reads as TGTGCCAGCAGTACACAAGGGTTTAGATCACCCCTCCACTTT. Translating it yields CASSTQGFRSPLHF.

V usage is TRBV7-2 and J usage is TRBJ1-3; no definite D call. V was trimmed by 1 base and J by 1 base, leaving 11 bases between them. The length of the CDR3 is 16 residues. Germline CDR1 and CDR2: SGHTA and FQGNSA. As DNA, the CDR3 is TGTGCCAGCAGCTTAGAGGGTCGGGCATCTGGAAACACCATATATTTT. Its translation: CASSLEGRASGNTIYF.

This chain links TRBV7-3 with TRBJ2-2; TRBD1 matches 10 bases. The CDR3 is 14 residues long. V shed 5 bases and J 5 bases; nucleotides not matched to a gene: 2. CDR1 and CDR2 (germline): SGHTA, FQGTGA. The CDR3: CASSTGQGTGELFF. CDR3 nucleotides: TGTGCCAGCAGCACGGGACAGGGGACCGGGGAGCTGTTTTTT. The complete variable domain, with remaining parts taken from reference TRBV7-3 and TRBJ2-2, reads GAGVSQTPSNKVTEKGKYVELRCDPISGHTALYWYRQSLGQGPEFLIYFQGTGAADDSGLPNDRFFAVRPEGSVSTLKIQRTERGDSAVYLCASSTGQGTGELFFGEGSRLTVL.

Written as DNA, the CDR3 is TGTGCCAGTAGTATGATCCGACAACCCGGAAACACCATATATTTT. It codes for CASSMIRQPGNTIYF. The chain recombines TRBV19 with TRBJ1-3; D gene ambiguous. The CDR3 has 15 amino acids. Germline CDR1 reads LNHDA; CDR2 reads SQIVND (reference sequence). Trimming left V 3 bases short and J 4 bases short, with 13 bases between. Variable domain in full (rest from reference TRBV19 and TRBJ1-3): DGGITQSPKYLFRKEGQNVTLSCEQNLNHDAMYWYRQDPGQGLRLIYYSQIVNDFQKGDIAEGYSVSREKKESFPLTVTSAQKNPTAFYLCASSMIRQPGNTIYFGEGSWLTVV.

V gene TRBV5-1 combines with J gene TRBJ2-3, with TRBD2 matching over 9 bases. The CDR3 sequence is 15 residues long. V trimming: 3 bases; J trimming: 2 bases; junction bases outside the gene matches: 4. Germline V lookup: CDR1 SGHRS, CDR2 YFSETQ. The CDR3 DNA sequence: TGCGCCAGCAGCTCTATAGCGGGGGCCACAGATACGCAGTATTTT. Protein: CASSSIAGATDTQYF. The full variable domain, its missing parts supplied by reference TRBV5-1 and TRBJ2-3, is KAGVTQTPRYLIKTRGQQVTLSCSPISGHRSVSWYQQTPGQGLQFLFEYFSETQRNKGNFPGRFSGRQFSNSRSEMNVSTLELGDSALYLCASSSIAGATDTQYFGPGTRLTVL.

V usage is TRBV7-3 and J usage is TRBJ2-3; D is uncertain. This CDR3 has 13 amino acids. With 6 bases removed from V and 5 bases from J, the gap between germline ends came to 12 bases. CDR1 SGHTA and CDR2 FQGTGA come from the germline V gene. Written as DNA, the CDR3 is TGTGCCAGCAGTGACCCAGCCGGAGATACGCAGTATTTT. Protein product: CASSDPAGDTQYF.

This clone has a single count. Sequence at one end of the junction differs from germline and may be a read error. The chain combines TRBV7-9 with TRBJ1-1; D call uncertain. Germline loops: CDR1 SEHNR, CDR2 FQNEAQ (reference sequence). The CDR3 is 13 residues long. The CDR3 DNA reads as TGTGCCAGCAGCTTAGCCGTGAACACTGAAACTTTCTTT. Its protein product is CASSLAVNTETFF.

The rearrangement links TRBV7-9 to TRBJ2-7, with D perhaps being TRBD1 or TRBD2 (5 bases each). The V end lost 1 base, the J end lost 8 bases, and 9 bases lay between the germline ends. The CDR3 runs to 12 residues. CDR1 is SEHNR, CDR2 FQNEAQ, per germline (reference sequence). CDR3 coding DNA: TGTGCCAGCAGCTTAGGATGGGGACAGCAGTACTTC. Translating it yields CASSLGWGQQYF.